This T cell receptor beta chain was recorded in a study of CD8 T cells in Susac syndrome (dated by TCRdb to about 2019). Regarding the complete study: The study used repertoire sequencing to test whether antigen drove CD8+ T cell activation and differentiation in Susac syndrome. CD8+ T cell repertoire clonality was compared between 11 to 12 healthy donors, some 14 Susac syndrome patients and fewer than 19 multiple sclerosis patients. Broader findings and caveats from the paper: The TCR sequencing and HLA analysis was acknowledged to have included a relatively small number of individuals.

Notes on this clonotype: Its antigen is not yet known. It has no much larger one-base neighbor in the sample; base qualities were not kept.

Peripheral blood CD8+ and CD4+ T cells from healthy donors, Susac syndrome patients and multiple sclerosis patients were profiled by high-throughput TCR beta sequencing. The multiple sclerosis controls were treatment-naive patients who had stable or active relapsing-remitting disease and met the revised McDonald criteria. Bulk CD8+ and CD4+ T cells were purified magnetically by negative isolation, whereas CD8+ TEMRA cells were enriched by FACS. Blood was drawn into EDTA tubes, processed within 24 hours, and PBMCs were isolated by density gradient centrifugation. PBMCs intended for TCR sequencing were cryopreserved in liquid nitrogen and were subsequently thawed in a 37 degrees C water bath. The sorted or isolated CD4+, CD8+ and CD8+ TEMRA cells had a purity of 90% or higher. RNA was extracted using the RNeasy kit, and roughly 0.5 to 1 ug of the RNA was reverse transcribed with random hexamers. TCR beta CDR3 regions were amplified with the immunoSEQ multiplex PCR assay covering 54 Vbeta and 13 Jbeta segments. To correct PCR amplification bias, a synthetic template baseline was used for both primer optimization and computational correction. In the authors' own workflow: Reads were annotated to V, D and J genes per IMGT and analyzed with immunoSEQ Analyzer, keeping only productive sequences. Clonality was calculated as one minus the Shannon entropy normalized by log2 of the number of productive unique sequences. For each patient and control, public and private clones were evaluated within the 100 most prevalent clones. Clones were defined as Susac-specific when absent from the healthy and MS cohorts, from approximately 1,100 published viral clones and from other ImmuneACCESS disease sequences. TCRdb's own reprocessing of the public reads used fastp at Q25 and MiXCR and kept productive beta chains. Rows merge per CDR3 protein into single entries with the most common DNA and genes. For this entry, the V and J calls and clone size follow TCRdb and not the study's own pipeline. A total of about 76,000 distinct CDR3 sequences appear in this sample, more than 85% of them only once. Around 0.49% of the sample is in the top ten clones.

A distance of 5 bases separates the germline ends of V and J, which lose 2 bases and 0 bases respectively. The germline V gene (reference sequence) sets CDR1 to MNHEY and CDR2 to SMNVEV. Counted from cysteine to phenylalanine, this CDR3 has 13 amino acids. Only the CDR3 DNA stays, 39 bases, in frame from base 1. The rearrangement joined TRBV27 to TRBJ2-7, with the D gene uncertain. This sequence was found in a human donor with multiple sclerosis. The specimen was CD8+ T cells from PBMCs. The sequence in DNA is TGTGCCAGCAGTTTACAGAGCTCCTACGAGCAGTACTTC. This sequence encodes CASSLQSSYEQYF.